This T cell receptor beta chain was sequenced during a study of T cells in Graves' hyperthyroidism and ophthalmopathy. Study-wide background: Peripheral blood draws took place at initial diagnosis, ahead of any treatment.

Patients aged 18 to 65 had newly diagnosed hyperthyroidism of under 2 months' duration. Lactation, pregnancy, other autoimmune disease or uncontrolled infection excluded patients. Preceding any ophthalmopathy symptoms, the blood sample dates from first hyperthyroidism diagnosis. From RNA transcripts, TCR beta CDR3 regions were amplified. Researchers ran a first-round RT-PCR on the TCR CDR3 using the HTBI primer set. TCRdb processed the multiplex PCR reads anew with MiXCR; each CDR3 protein has one entry. Among 300,000 to 450,000 distinct CDR3 sequences listed, about a sixth were seen once. CDR1 and CDR2 (germline): MGHRA, YSYEKL. This CDR3 spans 17 amino acids. With V trimmed by 0 bases and J by 5 bases, 11 bases remained unmatched.

Sample: blood. This TCR was recovered from a woman in her 30s with Graves' hyperthyroidism that later progressed to Graves' ophthalmopathy. The chain carries TRBV4-1 and TRBJ2-5; TRBD2 matches 8 bases. CDR3 amino acids: CASSQDGSGGTQETQYF. The CDR3 DNA follows: TGCGCCAGCAGCCAAGATGGGAGCGGGGGTACCCAGGAGACCCAGTACTTC.